The 31 T cell receptor beta chains below were found in one sample sequenced in a study of T cell clusters in autoimmune cytopenias. One tube held mixed TRB-A and TRB-B primer pools for touch-down PCR. TCRdb processed the multiplex PCR reads again and assigns one entry to each CDR3 protein, with no DNA. The sample data list thousands of distinct CDR3 sequences. TRB amplification used approximately 250 ng of peripheral blood genomic DNA. The sample was peripheral blood. The receptors were sampled from a human donor with an autoimmune cytopenia or autoimmune hepatitis (not recorded which).

Frequency places this clonotype as medium-sized (0.01 to 0.1%). The CDR3 region is CASSPANRLAGANVLTF. The chain couples TRBV6-5 to TRBJ2-6; TCRdb names TRBD2, which stays unverified in the absence of DNA. Germline V gene sequence: CDR1 MNHEY, CDR2 SVGAGI. The CDR3 has 17 residues.

V and J are TRBV29-1 and TRBJ2-2; as DNA is missing, the TRBD1 call by TCRdb cannot be tested. In germline, CDR1 is SQVTM, CDR2 ANQGSEA. CDR3 length equals 15 residues. The CDR3 loop reads CSVESGTGNTGELFF.

The rearrangement uses TRBV10-3 and TRBJ2-7; the D call of TRBD1 rests on TCRdb alone, since no DNA is present to check it. Germline CDR1 and CDR2: ENHRY and SYGVKD. This CDR3 spans 15 amino acids. CDR3 amino acids: CAIRTGTGGSYEQYF.

This clonotype is classed as medium-sized by frequency. The V and J genes are TRBV5-4 and TRBJ2-3. Germline CDR1 is SGHNT and CDR2 is YYREEE (reference sequence). This CDR3 region has 13 residues. CDR3 in amino acids: CASSSARTDTQYF. Together with reference TRBV5-4 and TRBJ2-3, the CDR3 gives the full variable domain: ETGVTQSPTHLIKTRGQQVTLRCSSQSGHNTVSWYQQALGQGPQFIFQYYREEENGRGNFPPRFSGLQFPNYSSELNVNALELDDSALYLCASSSARTDTQYFGPGTRLTVL.

The chain combines TRBV6-2 or TRBV6-3 with TRBJ2-1; TCRdb's D gene call, TRBD2, goes unchecked for lack of DNA. Germline CDR1 is MNHEY and CDR2 is SVGEGT. The length of the CDR3 is 13 residues. CDR3 loop: CASKTSGSDEQFF.

This clonotype counts as medium-sized by frequency. The rearrangement links TRBV6-6 to TRBJ2-7; absent DNA, TCRdb's TRBD1 call cannot be checked. CDR3 length: 15 residues. Germline V gene sequence: CDR1 MNHNY, CDR2 SVGAGI (reference sequence). This chain's CDR3 is CASSPDRGGSYEQYF.

This clonotype is medium-sized by frequency. V usage is TRBV30 and J usage is TRBJ2-2; TCRdb lists TRBD2, though no DNA is available to test this call. The V gene's germline CDR1 is GTSNPN and CDR2 SVGIG (reference sequence). The CDR3 loop spans 13 amino acids. The CDR3 here is CALAGVSTGELFF. The full variable domain, with the rest looked up from reference TRBV30 and TRBJ2-2, is SQTIHQWPATLVQPVGSPLSLECTVEGTSNPNLYWYRQAAGRGLQLLFYSVGIGQISSEVPQNLSASRPQDRQFILSSKKLLLSDSGFYLCALAGVSTGELFFGEGSRLTVL.

By frequency, this clonotype is medium-sized. The J gene is TRBJ2-5, the V gene TRBV6-5. CDR1 is MNHEY, CDR2 SVGAGI, per germline. The CDR3 covers 14 residues. CDR3 in amino acids: CASSRVRLRETQYF.

This sequence joins TRBV27 and TRBJ2-7; TCRdb reports TRBD2, a call that lacks DNA to check it against. Germline V gene data show CDR1 as MNHEY and CDR2 as SMNVEV (reference sequence). The CDR3 consists of 16 residues. The CDR3 spells CASRLQDLGLGDEQFF.

This sequence joins TRBV20-1 and TRBJ2-3; no DNA is available, so the TRBD1 call from TCRdb remains unchecked. The CDR3 is 17 amino acids. From germline, CDR1 is DFQATT and CDR2 SNEGSKA (reference sequence). This chain's CDR3 is CSASLQGGGYYTDTQYF.

The chain uses TRBV6-2 or TRBV6-3 and TRBJ2-7; TCRdb lists TRBD1, though no DNA is available to test this call. The CDR3 extends over 13 amino acids. Germline V gives CDR1 MNHEY, CDR2 SVGEGT. The CDR3 sequence is CASSYSTGVEQYF.

The chain uses TRBV24-1 and TRBJ2-1. This CDR3 has 12 residues. Per germline, CDR1 KGHDR and CDR2 SFDVKD. CDR3 sequence reads: CATSVQSREQFF.

This chain links TRBV4-3 with TRBJ1-5; TCRdb names TRBD1, which stays unverified in the absence of DNA. Germline V gives CDR1 LGHNA, CDR2 YSLEER. The CDR3 has 18 residues. The CDR3 sequence is CASSQYFLTGGASQPQHF.

The rearrangement joins TRBV6-6 to TRBJ1-2; TCRdb's assignment of TRBD1 cannot be checked, as there is no DNA. This CDR3 is built from 17 residues. The germline V gene has CDR1 MNHNY and CDR2 SVGAGI (reference sequence). This CDR3 reads CASSHGTGRMINYGYTF.

By frequency, this clonotype registers medium-sized. This chain links TRBV6-5 with TRBJ1-6; the D call of TRBD1 rests on TCRdb alone, since no DNA is present to check it. Germline V gene data show CDR1 as MNHEY and CDR2 as SVGAGI. The CDR3 consists of 15 residues. CDR3 sequence reads: CASSPSRDGNSPLHF.

The chain carries TRBV5-1 and TRBJ2-1; TCRdb's assignment of TRBD1 cannot be checked, as there is no DNA. CDR1 is SGHRS, CDR2 YFSETQ, per germline. The CDR3 runs 15 residues. CDR3 amino acids: CASSLAGDRDNEQFF.

The gene calls are TRBV18 and TRBJ2-2; the D call of TRBD1 rests on TCRdb alone, since no DNA is present to check it. The germline V gene has CDR1 KGHSH and CDR2 LQKENI. This CDR3 has 16 residues. This CDR3 reads CASSPSRGGRTGELFF.

This chain uses TRBV27 with TRBJ2-1. This CDR3 has 13 amino acids. CDR1 is MNHEY and CDR2 is SMNVEV in the germline V gene (reference sequence). The CDR3 sequence is CASSWQRNNEQFF.

The chain combines TRBV18 with TRBJ2-5; TCRdb proposes TRBD2, but this gene call is untestable without DNA. Per the germline V gene, CDR1 is KGHSH and CDR2 is LQKENI. CDR3 length equals 18 residues. CDR3 loop: CASSPQRQGLAGEETQYF.

Its frequency marks this clonotype as medium-sized. This sequence joins TRBV30 and TRBJ2-4; lacking DNA, the TRBD1 call made by TCRdb goes unchecked. Germline-derived CDR1 and CDR2 are GTSNPN and SVGIG (reference sequence). The CDR3 is made up of 15 amino acids. This CDR3 is CAWSHGTPSVNIQYF.

By frequency, this clonotype registers medium-sized. The chain recombines TRBV6-5 with TRBJ1-1; TCRdb's D gene call, TRBD1, goes unchecked for lack of DNA. The CDR3 length is 13 residues. Germline V CDR1 and CDR2: MNHEY, SVGAGI. CDR3 residues: CASNTGAGTEAFF.

This clonotype counts as medium-sized by frequency. This chain links TRBV6-6 with TRBJ2-1; TCRdb selects TRBD2, and the lack of DNA leaves this call unchecked. CDR1 and CDR2 from the germline V gene are MNHNY and SVGAGI (reference sequence). The CDR3 sequence is 16 residues long. The CDR3 loop reads CASRQAGDISDNEQFF.

Considering frequency, this clonotype is medium-sized. The chain is built from TRBV6-1 and TRBJ1-2. CDR1 is MNHNS and CDR2 is SASEGT in the germline V gene. The CDR3 contains 14 residues. The CDR3 loop reads CASSPSALYYGYTF.

V and J are TRBV19 and TRBJ1-2; absent DNA, TCRdb's TRBD1 call cannot be checked. The CDR3 spans 14 residues. Germline V gene data show CDR1 as LNHDA and CDR2 as SQIVND (reference sequence). CDR3 in amino acids: CASSPGQANYGYTF.

The chain uses TRBV6-5 and TRBJ1-6; without DNA, the TCRdb call of TRBD1 cannot be checked. The CDR3 has 17 amino acids. Germline CDR1 reads MNHEY; CDR2 reads SVGAGI. CDR3 sequence reads: CASSYSMLGQGNSPLHF.

In terms of frequency, this clonotype is medium-sized. The chain joins TRBV6-1 to TRBJ2-7; TCRdb picks TRBD2, but there is no DNA to check that call. The CDR3 consists of 17 residues. Per the germline V gene, CDR1 is MNHNS and CDR2 is SASEGT. CDR3 amino acids: CASRATSGRYPTHEQYF.

The chain joins TRBV7-6 to TRBJ1-5. The CDR3 totals 16 residues. The V gene's germline CDR1 is SGHVS and CDR2 FNYEAQ. The CDR3 sequence: CASSLAPGISNQPQHF. Filled out from reference TRBV7-6 and TRBJ1-5, the complete variable domain reads GAGVSQSPRYKVTKRGQDVALRCDPISGHVSLYWYRQALGQGPEFLTYFNYEAQQDKSGLPNDRFSAERPEGSISTLTIQRTEQRDSAMYRCASSLAPGISNQPQHFGDGTRLSIL.

The gene calls are TRBV20-1 and TRBJ2-2; the TRBD2 assignment by TCRdb is unverifiable without DNA. This CDR3 is built from 14 residues. Germline V gene sequence: CDR1 DFQATT, CDR2 SNEGSKA (reference sequence). CDR3 sequence: CSAVGPPNTGELFF.

By frequency, this clonotype registers medium-sized. The chain carries TRBV12-3 or TRBV12-4 and TRBJ2-3; TCRdb names TRBD2, which stays unverified in the absence of DNA. The CDR3 is 15 residues long. The CDR3 is CASSPLRTSTDTQYF.

Measured by frequency, this clonotype is medium-sized. The chain recombines TRBV29-1 with TRBJ1-1. Germline values: CDR1 SQVTM, CDR2 ANQGSEA. The CDR3 extends over 13 amino acids. The CDR3 reads CSVEGQLNTEAFF. The complete variable domain, with remaining parts taken from reference TRBV29-1 and TRBJ1-1, reads SAVISQKPSRDICQRGTSLTIQCQVDSQVTMMFWYRQQPGQSLTLIATANQGSEATYESGFVIDKFPISRPNLTFSTLTVSNMSPEDSSIYLCSVEGQLNTEAFFGQGTRLTVV.

This clonotype shows up as medium-sized by frequency. The chain combines TRBV18 with TRBJ2-2. CDR3 length equals 14 residues. CDR1 and CDR2 (germline): KGHSH, LQKENI. The CDR3 sequence: CASSPGLNTGELFF.